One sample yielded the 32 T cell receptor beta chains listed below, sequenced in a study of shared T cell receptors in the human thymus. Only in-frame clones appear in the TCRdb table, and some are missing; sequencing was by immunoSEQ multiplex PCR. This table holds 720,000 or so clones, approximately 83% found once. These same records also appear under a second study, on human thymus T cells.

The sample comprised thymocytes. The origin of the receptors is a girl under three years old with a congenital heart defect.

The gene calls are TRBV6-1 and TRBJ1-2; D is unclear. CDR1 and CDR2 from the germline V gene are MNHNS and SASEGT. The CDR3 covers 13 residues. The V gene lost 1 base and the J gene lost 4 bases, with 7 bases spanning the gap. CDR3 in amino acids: CASSEVTFYGYTF. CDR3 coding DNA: TGTGCCAGCAGTGAAGTTACATTCTATGGCTACACCTTC.

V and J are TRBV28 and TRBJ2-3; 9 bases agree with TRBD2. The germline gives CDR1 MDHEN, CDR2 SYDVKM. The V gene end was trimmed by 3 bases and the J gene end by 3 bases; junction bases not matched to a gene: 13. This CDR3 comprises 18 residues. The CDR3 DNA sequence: TGTGCCAGCAGTTTCTTTTCGGCGGGGGGGACCATGACAGATACGCAGTATTTT. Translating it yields CASSFFSAGGTMTDTQYF. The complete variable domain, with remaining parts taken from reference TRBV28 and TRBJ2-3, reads DVKVTQSSRYLVKRTGEKVFLECVQDMDHENMFWYRQDPGLGLRLIYFSYDVKMKEKGDIPEGYSVSREKKERFSLILESASTNQTSMYLCASSFFSAGGTMTDTQYFGPGTRLTVL.

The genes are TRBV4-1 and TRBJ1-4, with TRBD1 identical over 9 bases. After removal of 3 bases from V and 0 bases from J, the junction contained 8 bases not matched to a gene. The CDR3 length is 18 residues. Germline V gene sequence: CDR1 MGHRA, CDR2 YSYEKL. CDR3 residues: CASSHLQGAGATNEKLFF. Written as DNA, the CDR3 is TGCGCCAGCAGCCACCTACAGGGGGCGGGTGCAACTAATGAAAAACTGTTTTTT.

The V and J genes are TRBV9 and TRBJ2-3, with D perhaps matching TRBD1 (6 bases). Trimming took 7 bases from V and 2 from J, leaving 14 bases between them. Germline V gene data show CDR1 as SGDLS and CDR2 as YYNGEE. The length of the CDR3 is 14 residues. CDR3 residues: CASGNQGHTDTQYF. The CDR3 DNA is TGTGCCAGCGGAAATCAGGGGCACACAGATACGCAGTATTTT. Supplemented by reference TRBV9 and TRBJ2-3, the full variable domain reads DSGVTQTPKHLITATGQRVTLRCSPRSGDLSVYWYQQSLDQGLQFLIQYYNGEERAKGNILERFSAQQFPDLHSELNLSSLELGDSALYFCASGNQGHTDTQYFGPGTRLTVL.

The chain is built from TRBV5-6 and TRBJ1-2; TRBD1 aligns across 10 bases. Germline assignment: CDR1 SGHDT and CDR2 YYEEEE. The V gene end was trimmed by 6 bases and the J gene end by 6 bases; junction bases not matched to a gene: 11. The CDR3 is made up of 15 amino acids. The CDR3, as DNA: TGTGCCAGCACCTGGACAGGGGGAGGTTCGAATGGCTACACCTTC. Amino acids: CASTWTGGGSNGYTF.

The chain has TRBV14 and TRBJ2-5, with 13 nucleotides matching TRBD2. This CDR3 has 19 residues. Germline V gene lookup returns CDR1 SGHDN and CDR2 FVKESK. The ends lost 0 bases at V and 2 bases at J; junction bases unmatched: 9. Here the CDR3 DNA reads TGTGCCAGCAGCCAAGACAGGACTAGCGGGGGAGCCCCGCAAGAGACCCAGTACTTC. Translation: CASSQDRTSGGAPQETQYF.

The CDR3 region is CASTPKTGAVYEQYF. The CDR3 DNA follows: TGTGCCAGTACCCCGAAGACAGGGGCCGTCTACGAGCAGTACTTC. This chain joins TRBV19 and TRBJ2-7; 8 nucleotides agree with TRBD1. Per germline, CDR1 LNHDA and CDR2 SQIVND (reference sequence). The trim removed 7 bases at V and 3 bases at J, leaving 11 bases unmatched. This CDR3 is built from 15 residues.

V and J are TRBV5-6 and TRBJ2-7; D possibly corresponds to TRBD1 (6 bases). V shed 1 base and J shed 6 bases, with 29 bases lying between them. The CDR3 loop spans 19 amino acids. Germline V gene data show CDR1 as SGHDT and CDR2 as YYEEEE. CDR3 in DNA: TGTGCCAGCAGCTTGTGGGACGAAAAGTCCCCGGACAGCTTATGCGAGCAGTACTTC. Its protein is CASSLWDEKSPDSLCEQYF.

In nucleotides, the CDR3 is TGTGCCAGCAGCCTCGACTGGACAGCATCCCAAGAGACCCAGTACTTC. Protein product: CASSLDWTASQETQYF. The chain is built from TRBV14 and TRBJ2-5; possible D gene TRBD1, 6 bases. This CDR3 region has 16 residues. Trimming left V 4 bases short and J 1 base short, with 16 bases between. Looked up from germline, CDR1 is SGHDN and CDR2 is FVKESK.

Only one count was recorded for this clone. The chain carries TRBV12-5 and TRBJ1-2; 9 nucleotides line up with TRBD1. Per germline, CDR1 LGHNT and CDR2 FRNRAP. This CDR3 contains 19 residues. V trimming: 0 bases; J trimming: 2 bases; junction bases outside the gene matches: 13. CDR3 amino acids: CASGLVRSGQGEENYGYTF. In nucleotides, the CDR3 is TGTGCTAGTGGTTTGGTACGGTCGGGACAGGGTGAGGAGAACTATGGCTACACCTTC.

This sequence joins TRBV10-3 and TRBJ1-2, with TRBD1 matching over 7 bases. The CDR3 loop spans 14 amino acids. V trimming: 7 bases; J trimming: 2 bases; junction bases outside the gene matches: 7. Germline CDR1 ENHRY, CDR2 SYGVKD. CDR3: CAIKRDSRNYGYTF. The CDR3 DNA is TGTGCCATCAAAAGGGACAGTCGAAACTATGGCTACACCTTC.

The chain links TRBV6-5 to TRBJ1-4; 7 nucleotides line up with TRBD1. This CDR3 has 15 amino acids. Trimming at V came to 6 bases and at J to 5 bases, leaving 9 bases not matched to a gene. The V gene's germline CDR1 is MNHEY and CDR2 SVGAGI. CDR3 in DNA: TGTGCCAGCAGACCCGAGGCAGGGGGGAATGAAAAACTGTTTTTT. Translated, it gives CASRPEAGGNEKLFF.

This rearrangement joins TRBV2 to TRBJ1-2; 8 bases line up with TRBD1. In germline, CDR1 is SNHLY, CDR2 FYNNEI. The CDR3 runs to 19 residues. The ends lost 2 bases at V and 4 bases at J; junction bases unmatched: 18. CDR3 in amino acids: CASSEPSDRASSMSYGYTF. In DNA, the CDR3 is TGTGCCAGCAGTGAACCCTCGGACAGGGCCTCGTCTATGAGCTATGGCTACACCTTC.

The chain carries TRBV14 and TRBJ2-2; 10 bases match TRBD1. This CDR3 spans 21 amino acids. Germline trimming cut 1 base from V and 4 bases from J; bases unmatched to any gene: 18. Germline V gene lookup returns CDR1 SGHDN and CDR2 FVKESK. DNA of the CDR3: TGTGCCAGCAGCCAAGTATTCCGGGACAGGGGATTGATGGTTGGCACCGGGGAGCTGTTTTTT. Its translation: CASSQVFRDRGLMVGTGELFF.

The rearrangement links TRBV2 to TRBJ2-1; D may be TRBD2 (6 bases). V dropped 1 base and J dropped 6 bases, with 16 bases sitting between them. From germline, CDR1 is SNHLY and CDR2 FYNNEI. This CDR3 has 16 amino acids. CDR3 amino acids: CASSEDGGGAGNEQFF. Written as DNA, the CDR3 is TGTGCCAGCAGTGAAGATGGCGGCGGGGCGGGCAATGAGCAGTTCTTC.

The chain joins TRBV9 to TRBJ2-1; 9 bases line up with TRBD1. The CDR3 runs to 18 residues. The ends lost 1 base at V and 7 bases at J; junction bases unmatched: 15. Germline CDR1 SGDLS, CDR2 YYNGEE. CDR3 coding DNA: TGTGCCAGCAGCGTAAACCCACGGGACAGGGAGCGCCTTAATGAGCAGTTCTTC. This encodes CASSVNPRDRERLNEQFF.

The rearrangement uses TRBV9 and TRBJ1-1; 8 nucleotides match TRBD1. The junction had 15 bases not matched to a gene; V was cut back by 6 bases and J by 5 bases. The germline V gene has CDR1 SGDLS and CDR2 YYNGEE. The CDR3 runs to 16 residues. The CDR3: CASNRIDRGVKTEAFF. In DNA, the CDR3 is TGTGCCAGCAACCGTATCGACAGGGGAGTTAAGACTGAAGCTTTCTTT. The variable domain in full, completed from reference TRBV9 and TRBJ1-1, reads DSGVTQTPKHLITATGQRVTLRCSPRSGDLSVYWYQQSLDQGLQFLIQYYNGEERAKGNILERFSAQQFPDLHSELNLSSLELGDSALYFCASNRIDRGVKTEAFFGQGTRLTVV.

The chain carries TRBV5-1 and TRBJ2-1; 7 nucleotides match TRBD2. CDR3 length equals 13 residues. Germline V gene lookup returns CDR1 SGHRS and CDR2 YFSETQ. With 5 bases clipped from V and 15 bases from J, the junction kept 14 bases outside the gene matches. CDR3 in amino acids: CASRGRWGGPRFF. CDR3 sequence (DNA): TGCGCCAGCAGGGGGCGGTGGGGGGGTCCTCGGTTCTTC.

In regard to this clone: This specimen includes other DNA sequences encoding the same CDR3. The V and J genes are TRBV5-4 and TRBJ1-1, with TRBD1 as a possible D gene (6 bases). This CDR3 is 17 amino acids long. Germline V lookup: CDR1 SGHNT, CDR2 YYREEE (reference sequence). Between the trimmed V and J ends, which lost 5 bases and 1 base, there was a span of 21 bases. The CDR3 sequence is CASSFRNSTGWNTEAFF. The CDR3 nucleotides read TGTGCCAGCAGTTTCCGAAATAGTACAGGGTGGAACACTGAAGCTTTCTTT.

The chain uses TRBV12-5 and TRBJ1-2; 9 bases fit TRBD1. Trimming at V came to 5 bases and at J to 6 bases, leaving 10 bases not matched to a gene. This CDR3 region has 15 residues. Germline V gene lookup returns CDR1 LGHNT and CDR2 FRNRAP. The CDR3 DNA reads TGTGCTAGTGGTACCCTCGGACAGGGGAGCCATGGCTACACCTTC. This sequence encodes CASGTLGQGSHGYTF.

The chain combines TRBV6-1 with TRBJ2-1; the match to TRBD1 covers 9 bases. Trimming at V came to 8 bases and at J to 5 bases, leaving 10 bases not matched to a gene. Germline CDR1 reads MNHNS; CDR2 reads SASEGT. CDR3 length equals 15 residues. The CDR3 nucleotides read TGTGCCAGCCTACGGGACAGGGAGAAACACAATGAGCAGTTCTTC. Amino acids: CASLRDREKHNEQFF.

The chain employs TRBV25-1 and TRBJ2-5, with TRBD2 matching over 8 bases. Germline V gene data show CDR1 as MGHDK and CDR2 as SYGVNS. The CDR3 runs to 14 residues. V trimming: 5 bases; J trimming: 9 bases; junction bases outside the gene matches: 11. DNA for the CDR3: TGTGCCAGCAGTCCGGGACTAGTGACGGCGGCCCAGTACTTC. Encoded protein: CASSPGLVTAAQYF.

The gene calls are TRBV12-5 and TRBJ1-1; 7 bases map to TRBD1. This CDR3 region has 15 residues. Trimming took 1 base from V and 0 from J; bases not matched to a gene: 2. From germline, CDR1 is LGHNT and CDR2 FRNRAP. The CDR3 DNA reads TGTGCTAGTGGTTTGGCGGACAGGATGAACACTGAAGCTTTCTTT. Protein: CASGLADRMNTEAFF.

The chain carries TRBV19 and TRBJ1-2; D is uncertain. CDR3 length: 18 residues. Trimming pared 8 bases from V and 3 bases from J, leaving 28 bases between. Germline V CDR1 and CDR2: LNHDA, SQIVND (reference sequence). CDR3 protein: CASCILSGVADGDYGYTF. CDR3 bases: TGTGCCAGTTGCATACTATCAGGTGTAGCCGACGGGGACTATGGCTACACCTTC.

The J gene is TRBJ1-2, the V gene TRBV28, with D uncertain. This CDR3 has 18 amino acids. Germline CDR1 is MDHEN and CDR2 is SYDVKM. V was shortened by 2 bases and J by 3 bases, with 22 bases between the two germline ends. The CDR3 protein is CASSLTPSPIAGDYGYTF. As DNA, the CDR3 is TGTGCCAGCAGTTTAACCCCATCCCCAATAGCGGGAGACTATGGCTACACCTTC.

The CDR3 sequence is CASRGQDNEQFF. CDR3 bases: TGTGCCAGCAGGGGACAAGACAATGAGCAGTTCTTC. The V call is TRBV28, the J call TRBJ2-1; D may be TRBD1 (6 bases). The CDR3 has 12 residues. The V end lost 6 bases, the J end lost 5 bases, and 8 bases lay between the germline ends. Germline V gene data show CDR1 as MDHEN and CDR2 as SYDVKM.

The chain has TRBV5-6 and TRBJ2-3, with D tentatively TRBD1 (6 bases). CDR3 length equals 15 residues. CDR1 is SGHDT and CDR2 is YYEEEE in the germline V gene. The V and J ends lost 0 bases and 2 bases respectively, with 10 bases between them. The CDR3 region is CASSLEWGHTDTQYF. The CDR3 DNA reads TGTGCCAGCAGCTTGGAGTGGGGGCACACAGATACGCAGTATTTT.

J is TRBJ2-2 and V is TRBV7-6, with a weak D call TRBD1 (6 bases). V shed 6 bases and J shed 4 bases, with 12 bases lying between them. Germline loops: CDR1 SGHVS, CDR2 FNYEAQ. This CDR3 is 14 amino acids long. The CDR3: CASRRDTRTGELFF. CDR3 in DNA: TGTGCCAGCAGAAGGGACACCCGCACCGGGGAGCTGTTTTTT.

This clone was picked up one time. CDR3 bases: TGTGCCAGCAGCTTAGGAACCCGAAATCCCCGGGACAGCCACACTGAAGCTTTCTTT. As protein: CASSLGTRNPRDSHTEAFF. V gene TRBV7-2 combines with J gene TRBJ1-1, with 7 bases fitting TRBD1. The CDR3 runs to 19 residues. The germline V gene has CDR1 SGHTA and CDR2 FQGNSA. V shed 1 base, J shed 3 bases, and the junction held 17 bases outside the gene matches.

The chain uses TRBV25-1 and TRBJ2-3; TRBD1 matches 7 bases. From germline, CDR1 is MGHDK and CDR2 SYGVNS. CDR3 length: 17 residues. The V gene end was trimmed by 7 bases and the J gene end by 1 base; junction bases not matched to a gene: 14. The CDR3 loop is CASNRRDNQGGTDTQYF. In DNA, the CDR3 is TGTGCCAGCAATCGCCGGGACAACCAGGGGGGCACAGATACGCAGTATTTT. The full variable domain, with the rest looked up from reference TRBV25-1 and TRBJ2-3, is EADIYQTPRYLVIGTGKKITLECSQTMGHDKMYWYQQDPGMELHLIHYSYGVNSTEKGDLSSESTVSRIRTEHFPLTLESARPSHTSQYLCASNRRDNQGGTDTQYFGPGTRLTVL.

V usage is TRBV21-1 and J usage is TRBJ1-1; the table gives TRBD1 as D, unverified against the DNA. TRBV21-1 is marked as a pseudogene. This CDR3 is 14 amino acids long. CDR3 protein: CASDKGDPNTEAFF. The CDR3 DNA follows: TGTGCCAGCGATAAAGGGGATCCAAACACTGAAGCTTTCTTT.

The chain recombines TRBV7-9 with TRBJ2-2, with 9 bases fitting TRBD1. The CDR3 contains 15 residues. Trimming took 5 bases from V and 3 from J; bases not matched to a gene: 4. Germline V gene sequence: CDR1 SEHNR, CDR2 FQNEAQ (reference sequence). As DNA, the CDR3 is TGTGCCAGCAGCCCGGGACAGGGAGACACCGGGGAGCTGTTTTTT. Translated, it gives CASSPGQGDTGELFF.